The sequence of this T cell receptor (beta chain) was determined in a study of tumor-infiltrating lymphocytes in localized non-small cell lung cancer. In regard to this clone: The antigen is undetermined.

This CDR3 region has 15 residues. CDR1 is MNHNS and CDR2 is SASEGT in the germline V gene. Trimming pared 2 bases from V and 8 bases from J, leaving 13 bases between. Study results and caveats: Tumor T-cell fraction from TCR sequencing was not associated with recurrence-free survival (p = 0.61). TCRbeta sequencing showed higher T cell infiltration in tumors than uninvolved lung.

Generated by immunoSEQ multiplex PCR, the TCRdb table keeps only in-frame clones and is missing some. The sample lists thousands of clones; 77% were seen once. This sequence originates from a human donor with non-small cell lung cancer. Sequenced: lung tumor tissue. The chain carries TRBV6-1 and TRBJ1-6; D ambiguous. The CDR3 DNA follows: TGTGCCAGCAGTGAACATGCCTTTTCAGATTCACCCCTCCACTTT. Encoded protein: CASSEHAFSDSPLHF.